This T cell receptor beta chain appears in the sequencing data of a study of blood T cells in healthy people across ages. V was clipped by 3 bases and J by 5 bases; unmatched bases: 10. CDR1 SGHDT and CDR2 YYEEEE come from the germline V gene. This CDR3 region has 17 residues. A second about 7 to 12 cycle PCR used barcoded and J-beta primers. Every sample gave at least 2.5 million paired-end reads containing CDR3. TCRdb fed the 5' RACE reads into MiXCR, producing one record per CDR3 protein. The sample includes more than 1,400,000 distinct CDR3 sequences, 35% to 45% of them seen just once. This chain links TRBV5-6 with TRBJ2-1, with 11 nucleotides matching TRBD1. Material for sequencing was blood. The clonotype originates from a woman aged 18-30 years in good health. This chain's CDR3 is CASSSRDRGVVNNEQFF. CDR3 nucleotide sequence: TGTGCCAGCAGCTCTCGGGACAGGGGGGTCGTCAACAATGAGCAGTTCTTC.